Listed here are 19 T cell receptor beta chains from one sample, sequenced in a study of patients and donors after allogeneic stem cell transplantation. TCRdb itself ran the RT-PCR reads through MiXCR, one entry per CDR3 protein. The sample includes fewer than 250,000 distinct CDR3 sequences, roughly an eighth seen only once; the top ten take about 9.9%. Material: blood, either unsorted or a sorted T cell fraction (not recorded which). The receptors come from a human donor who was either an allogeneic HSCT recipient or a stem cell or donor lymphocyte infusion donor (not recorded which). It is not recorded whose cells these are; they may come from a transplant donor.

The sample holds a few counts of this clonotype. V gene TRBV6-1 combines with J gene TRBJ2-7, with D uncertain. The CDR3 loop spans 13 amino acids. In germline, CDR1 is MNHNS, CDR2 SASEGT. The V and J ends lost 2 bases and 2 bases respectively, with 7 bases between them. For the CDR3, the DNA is TGTGCCAGCAGTGAAAGCGCAACCTACGAGCAGTACTTC. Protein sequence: CASSESATYEQYF.

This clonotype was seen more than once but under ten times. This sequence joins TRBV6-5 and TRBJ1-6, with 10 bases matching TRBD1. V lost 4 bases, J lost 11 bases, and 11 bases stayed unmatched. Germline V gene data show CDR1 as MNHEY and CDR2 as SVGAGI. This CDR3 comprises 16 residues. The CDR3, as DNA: TGTGCCAGCAGTTCGACCCCGGGACAGGGGTCGCCACCCCTCCACTTT. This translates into CASSSTPGQGSPPLHF.

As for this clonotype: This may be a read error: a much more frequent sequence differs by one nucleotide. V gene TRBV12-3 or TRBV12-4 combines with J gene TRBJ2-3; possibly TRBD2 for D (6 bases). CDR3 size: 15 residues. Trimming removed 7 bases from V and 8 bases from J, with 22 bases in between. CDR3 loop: CASNSQASVFGTQYF. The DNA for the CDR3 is TGTGCCAGCAATTCTCAGGCTAGCGTTTTCGGTACGCAGTATTTT.

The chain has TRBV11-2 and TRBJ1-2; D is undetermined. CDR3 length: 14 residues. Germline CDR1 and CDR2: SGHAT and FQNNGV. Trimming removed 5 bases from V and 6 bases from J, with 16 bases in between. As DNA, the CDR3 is TGTGCCAGCAGCATCAGCGGTCCCGTTGATGGCTACACCTTC. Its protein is CASSISGPVDGYTF. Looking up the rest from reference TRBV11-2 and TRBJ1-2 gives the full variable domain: EAGVAQSPRYKIIEKRQSVAFWCNPISGHATLYWYQQILGQGPKLLIQFQNNGVVDDSQLPKDRFSAERLKGVDSTLKIQPAKLEDSAVYLCASSISGPVDGYTFGSGTRLTVV.

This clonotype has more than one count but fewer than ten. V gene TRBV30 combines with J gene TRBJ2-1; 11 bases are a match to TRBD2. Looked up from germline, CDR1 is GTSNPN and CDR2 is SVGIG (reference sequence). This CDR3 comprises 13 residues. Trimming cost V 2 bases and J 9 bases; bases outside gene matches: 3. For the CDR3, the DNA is TGTGCCTGGAGTTCGCTAGCGGGAGGTGAGCAGTTCTTC. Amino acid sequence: CAWSSLAGGEQFF. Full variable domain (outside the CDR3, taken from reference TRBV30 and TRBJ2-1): SQTIHQWPATLVQPVGSPLSLECTVEGTSNPNLYWYRQAAGRGLQLLFYSVGIGQISSEVPQNLSASRPQDRQFILSSKKLLLSDSGFYLCAWSSLAGGEQFFGPGTRLTVL.

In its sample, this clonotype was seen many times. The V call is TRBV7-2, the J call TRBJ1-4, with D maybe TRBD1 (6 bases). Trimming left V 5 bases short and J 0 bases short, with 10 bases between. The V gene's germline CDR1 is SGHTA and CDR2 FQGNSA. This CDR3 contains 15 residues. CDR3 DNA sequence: TGTGCCAGCAGCCGGGGGGACACAACTAATGAAAAACTGTTTTTT. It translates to CASSRGDTTNEKLFF. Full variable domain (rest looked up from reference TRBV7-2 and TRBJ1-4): GAGVSQSPSNKVTEKGKDVELRCDPISGHTALYWYRQSLGQGLEFLIYFQGNSAPDKSGLPSDRFSAERTGGSVSTLTIQRTQQEDSAVYLCASSRGDTTNEKLFFGSGTQLSVL.

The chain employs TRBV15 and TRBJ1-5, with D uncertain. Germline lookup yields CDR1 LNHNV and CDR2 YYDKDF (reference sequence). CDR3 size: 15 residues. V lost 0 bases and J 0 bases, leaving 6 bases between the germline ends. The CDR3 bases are TGTGCCACCAGCAGAGATCGGAATAGCAATCAGCCCCAGCATTTT. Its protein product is CATSRDRNSNQPQHF.

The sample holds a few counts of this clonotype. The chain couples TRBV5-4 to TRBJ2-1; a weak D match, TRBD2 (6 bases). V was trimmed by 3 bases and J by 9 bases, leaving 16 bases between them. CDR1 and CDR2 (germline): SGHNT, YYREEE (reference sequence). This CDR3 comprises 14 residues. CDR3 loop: CASSWPRLESEQFF. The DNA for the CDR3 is TGTGCCAGCAGCTGGCCCCGACTAGAGAGTGAGCAGTTCTTC.

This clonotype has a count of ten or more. The CDR3 sequence: CSARPYRDRDGRSNTGELFF. Here the CDR3 DNA reads TGCAGTGCTAGACCTTACCGGGACAGGGACGGAAGGTCGAACACCGGGGAGCTGTTTTTT. This rearrangement joins TRBV20-1 to TRBJ2-2, with 9 nucleotides matching TRBD1. The CDR3 extends over 20 amino acids. J gave up 0 bases and V 2 bases, and 16 bases lay outside the gene matches. The germline gives CDR1 DFQATT, CDR2 SNEGSKA (reference sequence).

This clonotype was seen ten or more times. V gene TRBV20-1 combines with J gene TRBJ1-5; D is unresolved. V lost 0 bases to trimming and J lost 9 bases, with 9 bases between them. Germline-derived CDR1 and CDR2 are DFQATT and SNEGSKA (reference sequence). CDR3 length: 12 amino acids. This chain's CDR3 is CSARESLGPQHF. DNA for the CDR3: TGCAGTGCTAGAGAATCCTTGGGGCCCCAGCATTTT.

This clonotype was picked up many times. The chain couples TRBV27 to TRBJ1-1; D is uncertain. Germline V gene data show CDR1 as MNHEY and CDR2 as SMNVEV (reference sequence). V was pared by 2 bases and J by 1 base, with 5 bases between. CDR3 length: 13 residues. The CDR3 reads CASSLLGNTEAFF. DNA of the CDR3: TGTGCCAGCAGTTTACTTGGGAACACTGAAGCTTTCTTT.

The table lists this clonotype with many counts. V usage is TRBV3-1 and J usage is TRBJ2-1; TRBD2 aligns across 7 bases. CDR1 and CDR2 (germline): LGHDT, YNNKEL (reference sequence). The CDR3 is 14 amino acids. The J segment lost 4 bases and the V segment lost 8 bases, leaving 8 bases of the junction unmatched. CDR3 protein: CASGGGELYNEQFF. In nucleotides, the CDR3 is TGTGCCAGCGGTGGGGGGGAGCTTTACAATGAGCAGTTCTTC.

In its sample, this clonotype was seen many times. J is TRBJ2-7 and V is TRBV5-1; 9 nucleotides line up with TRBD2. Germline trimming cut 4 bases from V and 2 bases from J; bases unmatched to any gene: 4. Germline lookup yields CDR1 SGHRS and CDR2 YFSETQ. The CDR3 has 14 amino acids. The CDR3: CASSQGTSPYEQYF. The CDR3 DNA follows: TGCGCCAGCAGCCAGGGGACTAGCCCCTACGAGCAGTACTTC.

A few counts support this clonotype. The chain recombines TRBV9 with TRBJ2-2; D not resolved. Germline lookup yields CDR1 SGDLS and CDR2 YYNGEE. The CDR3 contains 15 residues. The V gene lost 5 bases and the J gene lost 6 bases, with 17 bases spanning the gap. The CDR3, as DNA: TGTGCCAGCAGTCCTAGTGGAGCTGCCGCCGGGGAGCTGTTTTTT. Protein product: CASSPSGAAAGELFF.

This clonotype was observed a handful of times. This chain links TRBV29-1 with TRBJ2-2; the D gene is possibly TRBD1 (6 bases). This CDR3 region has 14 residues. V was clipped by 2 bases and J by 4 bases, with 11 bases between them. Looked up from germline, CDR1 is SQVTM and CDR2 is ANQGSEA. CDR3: CSVETGSATGELFF. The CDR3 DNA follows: TGCAGCGTTGAAACAGGGTCCGCCACCGGGGAGCTGTTTTTT.

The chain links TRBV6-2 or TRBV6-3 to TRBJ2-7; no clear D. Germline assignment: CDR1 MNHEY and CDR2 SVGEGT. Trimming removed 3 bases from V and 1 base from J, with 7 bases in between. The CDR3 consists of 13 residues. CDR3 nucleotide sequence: TGTGCCAGCAGTTATAAGTGGTCCTACGAGCAGTACTTC. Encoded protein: CASSYKWSYEQYF.

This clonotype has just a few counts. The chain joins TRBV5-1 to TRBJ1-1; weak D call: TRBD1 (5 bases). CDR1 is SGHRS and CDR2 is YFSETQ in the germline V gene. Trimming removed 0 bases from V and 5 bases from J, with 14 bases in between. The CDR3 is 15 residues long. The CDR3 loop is CASSLDRGASTEAFF. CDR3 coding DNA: TGCGCCAGCAGCTTGGATCGCGGGGCTTCGACTGAAGCTTTCTTT.

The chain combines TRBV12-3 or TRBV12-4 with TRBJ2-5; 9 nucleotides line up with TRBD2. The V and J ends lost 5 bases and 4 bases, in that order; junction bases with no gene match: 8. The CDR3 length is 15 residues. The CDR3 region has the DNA TGTGCCAGCAGTCTCGGACTAGCGTCGGGAGAGACCCAGTACTTC. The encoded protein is CASSLGLASGETQYF.

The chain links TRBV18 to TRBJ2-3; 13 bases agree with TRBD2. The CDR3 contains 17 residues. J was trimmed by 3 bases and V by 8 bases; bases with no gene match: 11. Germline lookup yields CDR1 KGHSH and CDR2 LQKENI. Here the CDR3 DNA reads TGTGCCAGCCGCGGACTAGCGGGAGCAAGAGGGACAGATACGCAGTATTTT. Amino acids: CASRGLAGARGTDTQYF.